What follows are 12 T cell receptor beta chains derived from one specimen sequenced in a study of blood T cells in healthy people across ages. Next came a second PCR, run for about 6 to 12 cycles, which used a sample-barcoded 5' primer along with a J-beta primer mix. Using its own MiXCR run on the 5' RACE reads, TCRdb lists one record per CDR3 protein. This sample has over a million distinct CDR3 sequences, with roughly 45% found just once. What was sequenced was blood. The source of these receptors is a young woman in good health.

This clonotype was seen a handful of times. The chain has TRBV5-1 and TRBJ2-7; D unclear. Germline assignment: CDR1 SGHRS and CDR2 YFSETQ. The germline V and J ends were trimmed by 8 bases and 2 bases, with 8 bases remaining between them. CDR3 length: 11 amino acids. DNA of the CDR3: TGCGCCAGAGGGATCCCCTACGAGCAGTACTTC. Its translation is CARGIPYEQYF.

This clonotype showed up just a few times. In DNA form, the CDR3 reads TGTGCCAGCAGCCTGAACCCCGGCCTAATGCGCGAGCAGTACTTC. Amino acid sequence: CASSLNPGLMREQYF. This chain uses TRBV5-5 with TRBJ2-7; D is undetermined. V shed 4 bases and J shed 6 bases, with 20 bases lying between them. The CDR3 extends over 15 amino acids. Germline CDR1 SGHKS, CDR2 YYEKEE (reference sequence).

This clonotype turned up a few times. The rearrangement uses TRBV6-2 or TRBV6-3 and TRBJ2-1, with D perhaps TRBD1 or TRBD2 (5 bases each). Germline V lookup: CDR1 MNHEY, CDR2 SVGEGT. The CDR3 contains 14 residues. With 8 bases removed from V and 7 bases from J, the gap between germline ends came to 18 bases. CDR3 bases: TGTGCCAGCCGGTGGGACCATGAAAGGAATGAGCAGTTCTTC. It encodes CASRWDHERNEQFF.

The sample holds a few counts of this clonotype. This rearrangement joins TRBV3-1 to TRBJ2-6; D may be TRBD2 (5 bases). Germline-derived CDR1 and CDR2 are LGHDT and YNNKEL (reference sequence). The CDR3 runs to 15 residues. V was clipped by 4 bases and J by 0 bases, with 7 bases between them. The CDR3 DNA sequence: TGTGCCAGCAGCCCGGGAACCTCTGGGGCCAACGTCCTGACTTTC. Translated, it gives CASSPGTSGANVLTF.

The chain carries TRBV15 and TRBJ2-1; D gene unclear. V was shortened by 3 bases and J by 6 bases, with 0 bases between the two germline ends. Germline CDR1 LNHNV, CDR2 YYDKDF (reference sequence). This CDR3 region has 10 residues. The CDR3: CATSSNEQFF. CDR3 in DNA: TGTGCCACCAGCAGCAATGAGCAGTTCTTC. Together with reference TRBV15 and TRBJ2-1, the CDR3 gives the full variable domain: DAMVIQNPRYQVTQFGKPVTLSCSQTLNHNVMYWYQQKSSQAPKLLFHYYDKDFNNEADTPDNFQSRRPNTSFCFLDIRSPGLGDTAMYLCATSSNEQFFGPGTRLTVL.

This rearrangement joins TRBV5-1 to TRBJ1-2, with 8 positions matching TRBD1. The CDR3 runs to 15 residues. Trimming took 5 bases from V and 3 from J; bases not matched to a gene: 9. In germline, CDR1 is SGHRS, CDR2 YFSETQ. CDR3 region: CASRVAGGTDYGYTF. As DNA, the CDR3 is TGCGCCAGCAGAGTCGCAGGGGGCACCGACTATGGCTACACCTTC.

The chain combines TRBV6-5 with TRBJ1-4, with a tentative D call TRBD1 (6 bases). The CDR3 loop spans 15 amino acids. Germline lookup yields CDR1 MNHEY and CDR2 SVGAGI. The germline V and J ends were trimmed by 2 bases and 7 bases, with 14 bases remaining between them. The CDR3 DNA follows: TGTGCCAGCAGTTACAGGGGGGCGGACGCTGAAAAACTGTTTTTT. Translated, it gives CASSYRGADAEKLFF.

The rearrangement joins TRBV11-2 to TRBJ1-2; a weak D match, TRBD1 (6 bases). Trimming shortened V by 5 bases and J by 4 bases, and 11 bases separated the two germline ends. Germline values: CDR1 SGHAT, CDR2 FQNNGV. The CDR3 contains 13 residues. The DNA for the CDR3 is TGTGCCAGCAGCCCACCGGACAGCTATGGCTACACCTTC. Protein: CASSPPDSYGYTF.

This clonotype came up a few times. This chain uses TRBV11-2 with TRBJ2-3; 7 bases map to TRBD2. CDR3 length equals 18 residues. Germline assignment: CDR1 SGHAT and CDR2 FQNNGV. Unmatched junction bases numbered 15, after V lost 4 bases and J lost 2 bases. The CDR3, as DNA: TGTGCCAGCAGCTCTTTTGCGGGCGGGAGAAAGGCCACAGATACGCAGTATTTT. Translated, it gives CASSSFAGGRKATDTQYF.

In this sample, this clonotype turned up a few times. The chain joins TRBV28 to TRBJ2-3; TRBD2 aligns across 8 bases. V was pared by 6 bases and J by 7 bases, with 15 bases of the junction left unmatched. The CDR3 is 16 residues long. Per the germline V gene, CDR1 is MDHEN and CDR2 is SYDVKM. CDR3 DNA sequence: TGTGCCAGCAGCTTGGGGGTTGCGGGAGGATGGAATACGCAGTATTTT. Protein product: CASSLGVAGGWNTQYF.

The gene calls are TRBV18 and TRBJ2-4; D ambiguous. The CDR3 extends over 14 amino acids. The germline V gene has CDR1 KGHSH and CDR2 LQKENI. Trimming removed 3 bases at V and 10 bases at J, with 16 bases between. CDR3 bases: TGTGCCAGCTCACCTTCCGAGATATTGGGGATTCAGTACTTC. It translates to CASSPSEILGIQYF. The full variable domain, completed using reference TRBV18 and TRBJ2-4, is NAGVMQNPRHLVRRRGQEARLRCSPMKGHSHVYWYRQLPEEGLKFMVYLQKENIIDESGMPKERFSAEFPKEGPSILRIQQVVRGDSAAYFCASSPSEILGIQYFGAGTRLSVL.

The J gene is TRBJ2-7, the V gene TRBV28; no firm D call. Germline lookup yields CDR1 MDHEN and CDR2 SYDVKM. The CDR3 runs to 15 residues. Trimming stripped 5 bases from V and 5 bases from J, with 19 bases between. This CDR3 reads CASSPGPHPTNEQYF. For the CDR3, the DNA is TGTGCCAGCAGTCCCGGGCCTCACCCAACCAACGAGCAGTACTTC.